This TCR beta chain was profiled in a study of T cells in Graves' hyperthyroidism and ophthalmopathy (dated by TCRdb to between 2018 and 2021). Broadly, across the study: Peripheral blood was sampled at the time of initial diagnosis, prior to any treatment. The paper reports TCR Vbeta CDR3 sequencing of 135 peripheral blood samples: around 45 ophthalmopathy, 70 to 85 hyperthyroidism and some 17 progressor patients. After sampling, hyperthyroidism patients received methimazole starting at 30 mg daily, and ophthalmopathy patients received high-dose intravenous methylprednisolone. Prospective prediction of ophthalmopathy was tested in an independent validation cohort of fewer than 20 hyperthyroidism patients and some 17 patients who later progressed to ophthalmopathy. To identify TCR V-J signatures that set the groups apart, the researchers used a discovery cohort of more than 95 patients, made up of 43 with Graves' ophthalmopathy and 55 to 65 with stable Graves' hyperthyroidism. In six Graves' hyperthyroidism patients, the study also compared T-cell repertoires from thyroid tissue with T-cell repertoires from blood. The 85 to 100 discovery patients were randomly split 7:3 into training and test sets.

Stable Graves' hyperthyroidism was defined as the absence of progression to ophthalmopathy over 18 months of follow-up. Hyperthyroidism patients were newly diagnosed, with disease duration under 2 months, and aged 18 to 65 years. The study excluded patients with uncontrolled infections, other autoimmune diseases, pregnancy or lactation. Diagnoses relied on clinical symptoms, serum thyroxine and TRAb, thyroid ultrasound and orbital computed tomography. PBMCs were isolated from about 10 ml of fresh peripheral blood by Ficoll-Paque density gradient centrifugation. Trizol reagent was used to extract total RNA, and RNA quality was then checked on an Agilent 2100 Bioanalyzer. The germline V gene specifies KGHDR as CDR1 and SFDVKD as CDR2. Deletion took 7 bases off V and 2 bases off J, with a span of 9 bases between the germline ends. From the cysteine through the phenylalanine, the CDR3 covers 13 amino acids. CDR3 DNA only is kept here, 39 bases in frame from base 1.

This clonotype was picked up many times. What antigen it recognizes has not been identified. No clone much larger than this one lies a single base away; base qualities are absent. Amplification of TCR beta CDR3 regions was carried out from RNA transcripts. The first round of RT-PCR for the TCR CDR3 was performed with the HTBI primer set and the Qiagen OneStep RT-PCR kit. A second multiplex PCR round built the libraries, followed by size selection and purification. The libraries were sequenced on an Illumina HiSeq2000 using paired-end 100 bp reads. In the source study's methods: SOAPnuke was used to process the raw data, with reads discarded if the reads contained adapters or uncalled bases, had a mean Phred below 15, or lacked an exact constant-primer or identifier match. COPE v1.2.5 was used to merge the high-quality paired reads, and each unique nucleotide sequence was defined as a clonotype. MiTCR v1.1 was used to align clonotypes to the IMGT TRBV, TRBD and TRBJ reference segments. Analysis was restricted to V-J combinations with a frequency above 0.0001, which covered roughly 99% of repertoires. The TCS score was defined as the ratio of F50 (clonal expansion) to E x V (chaos), calculated using BLOSUM62-based TCRdist between CDR3 peptides within each V-J. Welch's t-statistics and random forest reduced 514 V-J features to 10 to 15, which were used in a naive Bayes classifier (R e1071). TCRdb reran the public reads through fastp at Q25 and MiXCR, keeping productive beta chains. CDR3 protein sequences are deduplicated, and each keeps its most common genes and DNA. The V and J calls and clone size come from TCRdb's table, not from the authors' own analysis. This sample comprises 400,000 to 550,000 distinct CDR3 sequences, roughly an eighth of them detected only once. Jointly, the top ten make up 15% to 20% of the sample.

On the study overall, not on this receptor specifically: Sample size was not statistically predetermined, and investigators were not blinded to group allocation. Blood samples also contained most of the expanded thyroid clonotypes (frequency above 0.001), which suggests that blood repertoires may reflect thyroid immune responses. In validation, the model predicted progression to ophthalmopathy a median of roughly six months before onset, with approximately 71% sensitivity and roughly 73% specificity. Ophthalmopathy was separated from stable hyperthyroidism by a 13 V-J signature model, with approximately 89% sensitivity and roughly 84% specificity obtained in cross-validation and 80%/75% obtained in testing.

The source of this sequence is a woman younger than 30 with Graves' hyperthyroidism. The V and J genes are TRBV24-1 and TRBJ2-3, and perhaps TRBD2 as D gene, on 5 matching bases. Sequencing used blood. CDR3 sequence: CATRRDSTDTQYF. In nucleotides, the sequence is TGTGCCACCAGACGGGATTCCACAGATACGCAGTATTTT.